This record looks at one TCR beta chain sequence and its context. This specimen belongs to a study of graft-versus-host responses after intestinal transplantation. For the study at large: Among the recipients, all got anti-thymocyte globulin induction and then tacrolimus and steroids for about three years.

Here immunoSEQ multiplex PCR was the method, and the copy in TCRdb shows in-frame clones only, minus some. The profile shows around 5,000 clones, over 20% of them singletons. The V and J ends lost 6 bases and 5 bases respectively, with 16 bases between them. Germline V gene data show CDR1 as LNHDA and CDR2 as SQIVND (reference sequence). This CDR3 comprises 14 residues. Overall study findings and caveats: When patients had graft-donor T cell macrochimerism, their allografts held high graft-versus-host to host-versus-graft clonal ratios. Marrow from the recipient contained GvH clones, some of which had appeared first in ileum or blood.

Responders (approximately 200,000, CFSE-labeled) met approximately 200,000 stimulators that were irradiated and violet-dye-labeled. Upon completion of the reaction, proliferating CFSE-low responders, both CD3+CD4+ and CD3+CD8+, were sorted. The chain links TRBV19 to TRBJ2-5, with D maybe TRBD2 (7 bases). The input for sequencing was alloreactive CD8+ T cells from a mixed lymphocyte reaction culture, taken before intestinal transplant. Described subset: CFSE-low proliferating T cells sorted from approximately 6-day pre-transplant mixed lymphocyte reaction (GvH or HvG direction). This TCR derives from a human patient who received an intestinal transplant. CDR3 region: CASRSAGARETQYF. CDR3 bases: TGTGCCAGTAGGTCGGCGGGGGCGAGGGAGACCCAGTACTTC. The complete variable domain, with remaining parts taken from reference TRBV19 and TRBJ2-5, reads DGGITQSPKYLFRKEGQNVTLSCEQNLNHDAMYWYRQDPGQGLRLIYYSQIVNDFQKGDIAEGYSVSREKKESFPLTVTSAQKNPTAFYLCASRSAGARETQYFGPGTRLLVL.